A selection of T cell receptor beta chains follows, all from one sample in a study of blood T cell repertoires in COVID-19. The table came from immunoSEQ multiplex PCR; TCRdb's copy has only in-frame clones and leaves some out. The table records around 94,000 clones, 85% of them present only once. The material sequenced was peripheral blood. These receptors were obtained from a man between 50 and 59 years old with acute or convalescent COVID-19. Both conserved end residues are part of each CDR3. A D gene is named only where the DNA matches it firmly.

v_gene: TRBV5-1; j_gene: TRBJ2-7; d_gene: TRBD1; CDR3nt: TGCGCCAGCAGACCGACCCAAGGGACAGTGGTCACCTACGAGCAGTACTTC; CDR3aa: CASRPTQGTVVTYEQYF
v_gene: TRBV6-2/TRBV6-3; j_gene: TRBJ2-3; d_gene: TRBD2; CDR3nt: TGTGCCAGCAGTATTCCGGGACTAGCGGGGAGCACAGATACGCAGTATTTT; CDR3aa: CASSIPGLAGSTDTQYF
v_gene: TRBV5-5; j_gene: TRBJ2-2; d_gene: NA; CDR3nt: TGTGCCAGCAGCCTCTCCGTCGGCACCGGGGAGCTGTTTTTT; CDR3aa: CASSLSVGTGELFF
v_gene: TRBV27; j_gene: TRBJ2-6; d_gene: TRBD1; CDR3nt: TGTGCCAGCAGTCACGACAGGGGAGAGGCCAACGTCCTGACTTTC; CDR3aa: CASSHDRGEANVLTF
v_gene: TRBV28; j_gene: TRBJ2-2; d_gene: TRBD1; CDR3nt: TGTGCCAGCCTCCAGGGGGATAGGTTTGCCGGGGAGCTGTTTTTT; CDR3aa: CASLQGDRFAGELFF
v_gene: TRBV18; j_gene: TRBJ1-2; d_gene: NA; CDR3nt: TGTGCCAGCTCACCACAGACACATAACTATGGCTACACCTTC; CDR3aa: CASSPQTHNYGYTF
v_gene: TRBV11-3; j_gene: TRBJ2-1; d_gene: NA; CDR3nt: TGTGCCAGCAGCCCCCGGGACTCCGAGCAGTTCTTC; CDR3aa: CASSPRDSEQFF
v_gene: TRBV7-2; j_gene: TRBJ2-2; d_gene: NA; CDR3nt: TGTGCCAGCAGCCCCGCCAACGCGGGCACCGGGGAGCTGTTTTTT; CDR3aa: CASSPANAGTGELFF
v_gene: TRBV4-3; j_gene: TRBJ1-4; d_gene: TRBD1; CDR3nt: TGCGCCAGCAGCCAAGAGGGACAGAAGAATGAAAAACTGTTTTTT; CDR3aa: CASSQEGQKNEKLFF
v_gene: TRBV14; j_gene: TRBJ2-7; d_gene: TRBD2; CDR3nt: TGTGCCAGCTCAGTCTTGAGGACTAGCGGGAGCTACGAGCAGTACTTC; CDR3aa: CASSVLRTSGSYEQYF
v_gene: TRBV13; j_gene: TRBJ2-5; d_gene: TRBD1; CDR3nt: TGTGCCAGCAGCTTAGGGGCCGGGACAGGGGGTGAGACCCAGTACTTC; CDR3aa: CASSLGAGTGGETQYF
v_gene: TRBV6-2/TRBV6-3; j_gene: TRBJ2-5; d_gene: TRBD2; CDR3nt: TGTGCCAGCAGCCCTAGCGGGAGTGGGGAGACCCAGTACTTC; CDR3aa: CASSPSGSGETQYF
v_gene: TRBV6-6; j_gene: TRBJ1-1; d_gene: TRBD1; CDR3nt: TGTGCCAGCAGCCGGGACAGGGGGGTGAACACTGAAGCTTTCTTT; CDR3aa: CASSRDRGVNTEAFF